One and the same sample provided the 11 T cell receptor beta chains below, sequenced in a study of T-cell memory formation after mild COVID-19 (dated by TCRdb to about 2021). The receptor library was made with 5' RACE. Sequencer: Illumina NovaSeq 6000. TCRdb trimmed the raw reads at Q25, called clones with MiXCR and kept productive beta chains. Every entry covers one CDR3 protein and lists the most common genes and DNA from its rows. Recorded for this sample are roughly 350,000 distinct CDR3 sequences; roughly 13% of them occurred a single time. The ten most abundant clones make up 22% of the sample. What was sequenced was PBMCs or a T cell subset sorted from them (not recorded which). Receptor source: a man younger than 30 who had mild COVID-19 (a few samples of this study predate the infection). The sample titles of this study are shuffled in the database, so cell type and time point are left out; the donor was told from shared clones.

The rearrangement uses TRBV6-6 and TRBJ2-1; the match to TRBD2 covers 14 bases. The junction had 5 bases not matched to a gene; V was cut back by 0 bases and J by 7 bases. The CDR3 totals 17 residues. Germline V lookup: CDR1 MNHNY, CDR2 SVGAGI (reference sequence). The CDR3 DNA reads as TGTGCCAGCAGTTACTCAGGACTAGCGGGGGGCCATAATGAGCAGTTCTTC. This encodes CASSYSGLAGGHNEQFF.

The V gene is TRBV7-3, the J gene TRBJ2-1; TRBD2 aligns across 12 bases. The V segment lost 5 bases and the J segment 4 bases; nucleotides outside the gene matches: 3. Germline lookup yields CDR1 SGHTA and CDR2 FQGTGA. The CDR3 totals 15 residues. CDR3 DNA sequence: TGTGCCAGCAGCCATCTAGCGGGGGGGTACAATGAGCAGTTCTTC. Its protein is CASSHLAGGYNEQFF.

This clonotype has only a few counts. J is TRBJ2-1 and V is TRBV7-2, with 11 bases identical to TRBD1. This CDR3 spans 13 amino acids. Trimming cost V 3 bases and J 11 bases; bases outside gene matches: 3. In germline, CDR1 is SGHTA, CDR2 FQGNSA. The chain's CDR3 is CASSFGTGGKQFF. CDR3 DNA: TGTGCCAGCAGCTTCGGGACAGGGGGGAAGCAGTTCTTC.

This clonotype was observed a few times. J is TRBJ2-6 and V is TRBV11-1; 7 bases align to TRBD1. The CDR3 runs 14 residues. Losses at the gene ends were 6 bases for V and 4 bases for J; bases not matched to a gene: 3. Germline CDR1 and CDR2: SGHAT and FQDESV (reference sequence). CDR3 residues: CASRQGTGANVLTF. The CDR3 bases are TGTGCCAGCAGACAGGGGACCGGGGCCAACGTCCTGACTTTC.

This clonotype came up many times. J is TRBJ2-1 and V is TRBV7-2, with D perhaps assigned TRBD1 or TRBD2 (5 bases each). Germline V gives CDR1 SGHTA, CDR2 FQGNSA. With 3 bases removed from V and 0 bases from J, the gap between germline ends came to 15 bases. The CDR3 covers 17 residues. CDR3 loop: CASSLSMGDPSYNEQFF. CDR3 sequence (DNA): TGTGCCAGCAGCTTGAGCATGGGGGATCCCTCCTACAATGAGCAGTTCTTC.

This clonotype occurred a few times. CDR3: CASSVGLFHEQFF. CDR3 nucleotides: TGTGCCAGCAGCGTTGGACTTTTCCATGAGCAGTTCTTC. The V and J genes are TRBV5-4 and TRBJ2-1, with D possibly being TRBD2 (5 bases). Trimming left V 4 bases short and J 8 bases short, with 13 bases between. CDR3 length: 13 residues. CDR1 is SGHNT and CDR2 is YYREEE in the germline V gene (reference sequence).

Many counts were recorded for this clonotype. The V gene is TRBV7-2, the J gene TRBJ2-1, with D perhaps TRBD1 (5 bases). The CDR3 consists of 14 residues. The V end lost 5 bases, the J end lost 5 bases, and 13 bases lay between the germline ends. The germline V gene encodes CDR1 SGHTA and CDR2 FQGNSA. CDR3 amino acids: CASSPGPANNEQFF. The CDR3 DNA follows: TGTGCCAGCAGCCCAGGGCCAGCCAACAATGAGCAGTTCTTC.

This clonotype appeared a few times. The V call is TRBV20-1, the J call TRBJ2-5; tentatively, D is TRBD2 (5 bases). The CDR3 runs to 13 residues. V was pared by 3 bases and J by 2 bases, with 10 bases between. Per germline, CDR1 DFQATT and CDR2 SNEGSKA (reference sequence). CDR3 DNA sequence: TGCAGTGCTAGTGAGCGGAGACAAGAGACCCAGTACTTC. Translated: CSASERRQETQYF.

There are a few counts of this clonotype. The genes are TRBV5-5 and TRBJ2-5; D tentatively fits TRBD1 or TRBD2 (5 bases each). The CDR3 is made up of 14 amino acids. From germline, CDR1 is SGHKS and CDR2 YYEKEE (reference sequence). Trimming removed 3 bases at V and 4 bases at J, with 13 bases between. CDR3 residues: CASSSLGAIETQYF. The DNA for the CDR3 is TGTGCCAGCAGCTCACTCGGGGCGATAGAGACCCAGTACTTC.

V and J are TRBV12-3 or TRBV12-4 and TRBJ2-2; D is unclear. The CDR3 length is 14 residues. With 2 bases removed from V and 4 bases from J, the gap between germline ends came to 8 bases. For the CDR3, the DNA is TGTGCCAGCAGTTTATGGCAGACCACCGGGGAGCTGTTTTTT. Amino acid sequence: CASSLWQTTGELFF.

The rearrangement links TRBV10-2 to TRBJ2-5, with 8 bases identical to TRBD2. This CDR3 has 15 amino acids. Germline CDR1 and CDR2: WSHSY and SAAADI. With 3 bases clipped from V and 1 base from J, the junction kept 4 bases outside the gene matches. The CDR3 protein is CASSEQRGPQETQYF. The CDR3 nucleotides read TGCGCCAGCAGTGAACAGCGGGGGCCCCAAGAGACCCAGTACTTC.